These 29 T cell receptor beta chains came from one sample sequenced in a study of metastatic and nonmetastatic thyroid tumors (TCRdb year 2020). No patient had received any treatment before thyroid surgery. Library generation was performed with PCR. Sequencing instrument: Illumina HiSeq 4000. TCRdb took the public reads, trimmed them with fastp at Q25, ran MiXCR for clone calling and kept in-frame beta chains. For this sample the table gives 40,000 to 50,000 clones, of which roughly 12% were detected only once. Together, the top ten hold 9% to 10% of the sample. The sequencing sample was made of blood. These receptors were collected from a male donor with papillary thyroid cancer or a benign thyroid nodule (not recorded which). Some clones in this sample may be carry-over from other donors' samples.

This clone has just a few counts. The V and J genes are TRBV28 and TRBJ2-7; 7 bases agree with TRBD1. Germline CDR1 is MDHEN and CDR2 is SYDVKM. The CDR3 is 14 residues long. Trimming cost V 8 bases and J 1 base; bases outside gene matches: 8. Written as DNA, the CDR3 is TGTGCCAGCGGACAGACGGACAGGTCCTACGAGCAGTACTTC. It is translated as CASGQTDRSYEQYF.

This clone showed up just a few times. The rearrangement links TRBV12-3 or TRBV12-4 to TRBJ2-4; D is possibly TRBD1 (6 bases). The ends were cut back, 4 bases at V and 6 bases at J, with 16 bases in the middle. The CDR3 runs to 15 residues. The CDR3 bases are TGTGCCAGCAGTTGGGGGCCAGACGGGGCAAACATTCAGTACTTC. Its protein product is CASSWGPDGANIQYF.

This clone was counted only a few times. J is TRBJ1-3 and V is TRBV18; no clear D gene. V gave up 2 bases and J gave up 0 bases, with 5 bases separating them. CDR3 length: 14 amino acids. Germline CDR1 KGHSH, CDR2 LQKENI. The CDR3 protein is CASSPGDSGNTIYF. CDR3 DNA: TGTGCCAGCTCACCAGGGGACTCTGGAAACACCATATATTTT.

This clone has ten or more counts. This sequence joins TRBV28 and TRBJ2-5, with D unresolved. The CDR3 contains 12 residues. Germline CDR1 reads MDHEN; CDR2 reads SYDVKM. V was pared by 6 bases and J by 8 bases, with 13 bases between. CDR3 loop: CASSPAVDTQYF. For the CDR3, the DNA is TGTGCCAGCAGCCCCGCGGTGGATACCCAGTACTTC.

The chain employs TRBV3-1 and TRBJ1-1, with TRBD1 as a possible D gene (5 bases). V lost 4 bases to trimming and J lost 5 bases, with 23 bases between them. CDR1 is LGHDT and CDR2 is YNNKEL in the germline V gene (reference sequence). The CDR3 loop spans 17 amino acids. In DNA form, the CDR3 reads TGTGCCAGCAGCCTAAGAGCCGGGGGGAGGTTGGAAACTGAAGCTTTCTTT. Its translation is CASSLRAGGRLETEAFF.

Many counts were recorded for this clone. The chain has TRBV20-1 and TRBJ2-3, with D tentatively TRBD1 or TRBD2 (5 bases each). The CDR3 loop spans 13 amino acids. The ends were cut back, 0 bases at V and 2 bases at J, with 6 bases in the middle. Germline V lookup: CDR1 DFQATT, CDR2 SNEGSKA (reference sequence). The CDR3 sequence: CSARDGATDTQYF. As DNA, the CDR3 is TGCAGTGCTAGAGACGGGGCCACAGATACGCAGTATTTT.

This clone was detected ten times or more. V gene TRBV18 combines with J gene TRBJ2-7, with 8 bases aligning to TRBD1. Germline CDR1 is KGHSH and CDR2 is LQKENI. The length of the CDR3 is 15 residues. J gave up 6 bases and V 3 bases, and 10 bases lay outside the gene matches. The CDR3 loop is CASSPTGQGAGEQYF. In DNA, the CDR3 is TGTGCCAGCTCACCTACTGGACAGGGAGCCGGCGAGCAGTACTTC.

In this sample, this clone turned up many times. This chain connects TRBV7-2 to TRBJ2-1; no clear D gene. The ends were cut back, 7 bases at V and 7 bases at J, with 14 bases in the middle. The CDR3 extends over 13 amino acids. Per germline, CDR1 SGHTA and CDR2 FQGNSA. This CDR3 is CASIPSWGNEQFF. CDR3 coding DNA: TGTGCCAGCATCCCCTCCTGGGGAAATGAGCAGTTCTTC.

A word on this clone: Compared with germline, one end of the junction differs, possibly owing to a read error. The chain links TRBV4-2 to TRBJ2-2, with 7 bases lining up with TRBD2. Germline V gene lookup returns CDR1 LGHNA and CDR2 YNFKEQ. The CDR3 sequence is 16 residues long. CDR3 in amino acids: CASSQAGLEPTGELVF. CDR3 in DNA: TGTGCCAGCAGCCAAGCTGGACTAGAGCCCACCGGGGAGCTGGTTTTT.

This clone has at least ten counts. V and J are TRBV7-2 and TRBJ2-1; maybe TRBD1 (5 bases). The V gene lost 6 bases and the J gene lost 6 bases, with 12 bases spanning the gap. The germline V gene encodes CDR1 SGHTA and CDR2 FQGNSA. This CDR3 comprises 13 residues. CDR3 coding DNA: TGTGCCAGCAGTAAGAAAGGGGCCAATGAGCAGTTCTTC. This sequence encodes CASSKKGANEQFF. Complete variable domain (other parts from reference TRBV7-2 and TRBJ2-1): GAGVSQSPSNKVTEKGKDVELRCDPISGHTALYWYRQSLGQGLEFLIYFQGNSAPDKSGLPSDRFSAERTGGSVSTLTIQRTQQEDSAVYLCASSKKGANEQFFGPGTRLTVL.

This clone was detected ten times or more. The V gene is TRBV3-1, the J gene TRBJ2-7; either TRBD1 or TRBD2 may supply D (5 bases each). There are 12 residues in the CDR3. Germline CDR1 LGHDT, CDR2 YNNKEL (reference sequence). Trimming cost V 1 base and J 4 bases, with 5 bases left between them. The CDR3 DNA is TGTGCCAGCAGCCAAGGGGGGTACGAGCAGTACTTC. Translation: CASSQGGYEQYF.

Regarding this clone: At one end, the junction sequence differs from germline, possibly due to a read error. The CDR3 sequence: CASRQTGDNYGYTF. CDR3 in DNA: TGTGCCAGCAGACAGACAGGGGATAACTACGGCTACACCTTC. The rearrangement uses TRBV6-1 and TRBJ1-2, with 8 bases matching TRBD1. This CDR3 region has 14 residues. Germline V gene data show CDR1 as MNHNS and CDR2 as SASEGT.

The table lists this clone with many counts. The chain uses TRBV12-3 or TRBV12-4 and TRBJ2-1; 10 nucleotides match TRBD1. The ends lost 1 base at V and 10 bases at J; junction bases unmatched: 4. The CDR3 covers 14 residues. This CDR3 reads CASSLGQGAREQFF. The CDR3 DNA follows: TGTGCCAGCAGTTTAGGACAGGGGGCCCGAGAGCAGTTCTTC.

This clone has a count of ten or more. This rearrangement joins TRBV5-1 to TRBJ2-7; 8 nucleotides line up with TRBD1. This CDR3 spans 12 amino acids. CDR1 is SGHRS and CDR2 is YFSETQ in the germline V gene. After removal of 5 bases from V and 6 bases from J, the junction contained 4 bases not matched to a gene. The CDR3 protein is CASSGTGGEQYF. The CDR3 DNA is TGCGCCAGCAGTGGGACAGGAGGCGAGCAGTACTTC.

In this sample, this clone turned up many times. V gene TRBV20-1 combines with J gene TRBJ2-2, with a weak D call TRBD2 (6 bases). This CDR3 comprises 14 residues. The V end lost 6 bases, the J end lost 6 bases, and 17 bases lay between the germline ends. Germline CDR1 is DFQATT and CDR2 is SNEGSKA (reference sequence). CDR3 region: CSANRDFAAGELFF. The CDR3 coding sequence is TGCAGTGCAAACCGGGACTTCGCGGCCGGGGAGCTGTTTTTT.

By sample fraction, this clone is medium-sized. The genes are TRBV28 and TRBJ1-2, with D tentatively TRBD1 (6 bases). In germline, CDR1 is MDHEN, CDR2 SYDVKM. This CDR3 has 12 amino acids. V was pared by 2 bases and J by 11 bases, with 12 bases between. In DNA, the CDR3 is TGTGCCAGCAGTTTAGGGGGCACGGGTTACACCTTC. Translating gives CASSLGGTGYTF.

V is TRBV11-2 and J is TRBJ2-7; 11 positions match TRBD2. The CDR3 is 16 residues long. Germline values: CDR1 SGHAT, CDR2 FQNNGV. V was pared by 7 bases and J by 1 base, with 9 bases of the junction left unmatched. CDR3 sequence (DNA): TGTGCCAGCACACTTACCCTAGCGGGAGGTTCCTACGAGCAGTACTTC. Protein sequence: CASTLTLAGGSYEQYF.

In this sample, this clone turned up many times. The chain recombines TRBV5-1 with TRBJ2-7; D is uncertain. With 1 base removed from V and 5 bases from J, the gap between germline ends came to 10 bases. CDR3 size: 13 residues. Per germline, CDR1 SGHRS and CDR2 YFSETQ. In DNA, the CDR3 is TGCGCCAGCAGCTTGACTTCCCAAGACGAGCAGTACTTC. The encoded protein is CASSLTSQDEQYF.

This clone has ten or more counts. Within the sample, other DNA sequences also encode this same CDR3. The DNA for the CDR3 is TGCGCCAGCAGCCCCCCAGGGGGCTCCTACGAGCAGTACTTC. This encodes CASSPPGGSYEQYF. The V gene is TRBV4-1, the J gene TRBJ2-7; TRBD1 matches 7 bases. Germline values: CDR1 MGHRA, CDR2 YSYEKL. The junction had 3 bases not matched to a gene; V was cut back by 4 bases and J by 0 bases. The CDR3 runs 14 residues.

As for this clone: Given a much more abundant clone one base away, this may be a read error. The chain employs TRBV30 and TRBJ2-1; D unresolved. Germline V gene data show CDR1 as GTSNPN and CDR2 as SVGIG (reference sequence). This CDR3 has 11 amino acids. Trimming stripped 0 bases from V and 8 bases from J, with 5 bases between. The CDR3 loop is CAWSVPDEQFF. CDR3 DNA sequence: TGTGCCTGGAGTGTACCTGATGAGCAGTTCTTC.

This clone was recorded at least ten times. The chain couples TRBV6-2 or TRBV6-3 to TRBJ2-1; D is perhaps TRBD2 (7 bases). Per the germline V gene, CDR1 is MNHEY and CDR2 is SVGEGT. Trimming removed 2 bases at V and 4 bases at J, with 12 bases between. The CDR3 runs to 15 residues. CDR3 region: CASSYQGGGYNEQFF. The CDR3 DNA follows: TGTGCCAGCAGTTACCAGGGAGGGGGGTACAATGAGCAGTTCTTC.

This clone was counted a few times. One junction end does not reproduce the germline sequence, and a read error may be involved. CDR3 region: CASSIPVVGDLFF. The CDR3 nucleotides are TGTGCCAGTAGTATTCCGGTAGTCGGGGATCTGTTTTTT. V is TRBV19 and J is TRBJ2-2; a weak D match, TRBD2 (5 bases). The CDR3 spans 13 residues. The germline gives CDR1 LNHDA, CDR2 SQIVND (reference sequence).

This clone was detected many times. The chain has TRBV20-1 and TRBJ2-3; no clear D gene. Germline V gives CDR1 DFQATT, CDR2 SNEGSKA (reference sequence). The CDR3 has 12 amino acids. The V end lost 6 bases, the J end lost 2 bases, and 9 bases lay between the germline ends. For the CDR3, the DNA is TGCAGTGCGTGGGGATCCACAGATACGCAGTATTTT. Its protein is CSAWGSTDTQYF.

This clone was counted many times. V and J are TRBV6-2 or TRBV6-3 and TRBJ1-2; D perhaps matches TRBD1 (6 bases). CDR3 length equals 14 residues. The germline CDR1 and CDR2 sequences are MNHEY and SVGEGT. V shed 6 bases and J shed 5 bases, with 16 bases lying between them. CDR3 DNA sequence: TGTGCCAGCAGCCTTCGAGGGGGGGGGTATGGCTACACCTTC. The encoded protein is CASSLRGGGYGYTF.

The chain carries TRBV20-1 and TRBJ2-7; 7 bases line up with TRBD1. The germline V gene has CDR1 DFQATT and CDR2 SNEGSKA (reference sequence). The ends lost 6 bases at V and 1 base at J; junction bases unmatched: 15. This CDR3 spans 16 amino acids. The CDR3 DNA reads TGCAGTGCAAGTAACCCAAGGACAGGCACTTCCTACGAGCAGTACTTC. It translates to CSASNPRTGTSYEQYF.

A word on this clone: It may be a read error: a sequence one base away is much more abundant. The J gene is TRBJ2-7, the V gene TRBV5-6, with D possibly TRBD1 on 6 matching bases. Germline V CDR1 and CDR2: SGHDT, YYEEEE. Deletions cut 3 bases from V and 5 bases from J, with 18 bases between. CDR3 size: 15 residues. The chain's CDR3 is CASSSVSQGTHEQYF. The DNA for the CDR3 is TGTGCCAGCAGCTCGGTATCACAGGGAACCCACGAGCAGTACTTC.

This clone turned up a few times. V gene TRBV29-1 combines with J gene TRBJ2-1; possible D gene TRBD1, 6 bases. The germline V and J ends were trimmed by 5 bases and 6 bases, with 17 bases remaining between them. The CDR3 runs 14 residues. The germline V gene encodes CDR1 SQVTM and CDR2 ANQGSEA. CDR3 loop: CSVLGGFLFNEQFF. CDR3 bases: TGCAGCGTTTTAGGGGGATTTCTGTTCAATGAGCAGTTCTTC.

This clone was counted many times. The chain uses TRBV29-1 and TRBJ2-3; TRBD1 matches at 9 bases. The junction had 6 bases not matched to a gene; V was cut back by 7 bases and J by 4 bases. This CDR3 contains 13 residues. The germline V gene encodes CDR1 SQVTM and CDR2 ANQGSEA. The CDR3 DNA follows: TGCAGCGGAAACAGGGGGCGCGCAGATACGCAGTATTTT. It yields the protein CSGNRGRADTQYF.

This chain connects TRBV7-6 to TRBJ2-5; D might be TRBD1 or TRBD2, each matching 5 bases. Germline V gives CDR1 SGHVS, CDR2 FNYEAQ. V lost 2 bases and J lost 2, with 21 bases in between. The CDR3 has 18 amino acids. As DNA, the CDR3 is TGTGCCAGCAGCTTAATCCCCTTTTCCGGGACGACACAAGAGACCCAGTACTTC. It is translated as CASSLIPFSGTTQETQYF.